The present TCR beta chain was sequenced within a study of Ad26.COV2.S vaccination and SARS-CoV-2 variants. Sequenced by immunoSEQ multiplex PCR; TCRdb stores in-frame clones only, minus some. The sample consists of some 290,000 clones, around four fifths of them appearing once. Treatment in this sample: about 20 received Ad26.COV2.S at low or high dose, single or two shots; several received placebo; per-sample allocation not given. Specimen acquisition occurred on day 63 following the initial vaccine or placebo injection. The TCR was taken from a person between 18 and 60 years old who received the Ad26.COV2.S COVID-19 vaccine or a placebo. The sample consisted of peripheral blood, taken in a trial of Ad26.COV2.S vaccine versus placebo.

The CDR3 loop reads CASSEAVTQYF. The CDR3, as DNA: TGTGCCAGCAGTGAAGCTGTTACGCAGTATTTT. The chain links TRBV2 to TRBJ2-3; D ambiguous. The V gene's germline CDR1 is SNHLY and CDR2 FYNNEI. V gave up 0 bases and J gave up 8 bases, with 3 bases separating them. The CDR3 totals 11 residues.